Below are 15 T cell receptor beta chains sequenced from a single sample in a study of T-cell reconstitution after alpha-beta-depleted transplantation in children. The library targeted TCRbeta and was prepared with unique molecular identifiers. MiXCR, run by TCRdb on the PCR reads, gives a single entry per CDR3 protein. The sample includes about 540,000 distinct CDR3 sequences, 15% to 20% seen only once; the top ten take 3.3%. This specimen consisted of PBMCs from the stem cell graft donor, obtained from the stem cell graft. These receptors all come from a human donor who donated a stem cell graft to a child with acute lymphoblastic leukemia.

Only a few counts were recorded for this clonotype. This sequence joins TRBV19 and TRBJ1-5, with unresolved D. V gave up 0 bases and J gave up 9 bases, with 15 bases separating them. The CDR3 runs 15 residues. Germline values: CDR1 LNHDA, CDR2 SQIVND (reference sequence). CDR3 protein: CASSIDTTTLGPQHF. The CDR3 nucleotides read TGTGCCAGTAGTATAGATACAACCACGTTGGGGCCCCAGCATTTT.

The V gene is TRBV5-1, the J gene TRBJ2-3, with 7 bases identical to TRBD2. Germline lookup yields CDR1 SGHRS and CDR2 YFSETQ. J was trimmed by 0 bases and V by 0 bases; bases with no gene match: 7. The CDR3 extends over 17 amino acids. In DNA, the CDR3 is TGCGCCAGCAGCTTGGCATCTAGCGGAGTCAGCACAGATACGCAGTATTTT. Translation gives CASSLASSGVSTDTQYF.

The chain uses TRBV6-5 and TRBJ2-7, with 7 bases fitting TRBD1. CDR3 size: 14 residues. The V segment lost 0 bases and the J segment 2 bases; nucleotides outside the gene matches: 1. The germline V gene encodes CDR1 MNHEY and CDR2 SVGAGI. In DNA, the CDR3 is TGTGCCAGCAGTTACTCTGACAGGGCCTACGAGCAGTACTTC. Its translation is CASSYSDRAYEQYF.

Only one count was recorded for this clonotype. This chain links TRBV30 with TRBJ2-1, with TRBD2 matching 9 bases. CDR1 and CDR2 (germline): GTSNPN, SVGIG (reference sequence). Trimming cost V 1 base and J 2 bases; bases outside gene matches: 6. CDR3 length: 16 residues. Here the CDR3 DNA reads TGTGCCTGGAGTGCCCCTCTAGCGGGGACCTACAATGAGCAGTTCTTC. It specifies CAWSAPLAGTYNEQFF.

This chain uses TRBV7-9 with TRBJ2-1, with D possibly matching TRBD2 (6 bases). The CDR3 loop spans 17 amino acids. Per germline, CDR1 SEHNR and CDR2 FQNEAQ (reference sequence). Trimming took off 3 bases at V and 7 bases at J, with 22 bases between the two ends. The DNA of the CDR3 is TGTGCCAGCAGCTTGTCCTACTCGGGAGTAACTAGGAATGAGCAGTTCTTC. It translates to CASSLSYSGVTRNEQFF.

The chain joins TRBV3-1 to TRBJ2-7, with D possibly matching TRBD1 (7 bases). The germline gives CDR1 LGHDT, CDR2 YNNKEL (reference sequence). Trimming shortened V by 2 bases and J by 7 bases, and 24 bases separated the two germline ends. This CDR3 comprises 17 residues. The CDR3 is CASSQSKAGQWWPEQYF. CDR3 DNA: TGTGCCAGCAGCCAATCAAAGGCGGGACAGTGGTGGCCGGAGCAGTACTTC.

The chain combines TRBV4-1 with TRBJ1-1, with TRBD1 matching over 11 bases. The CDR3 totals 16 residues. CDR1 and CDR2 from the germline V gene are MGHRA and YSYEKL. V lost 2 bases, J lost 3 bases, and 5 bases stayed unmatched. The DNA for the CDR3 is TGCGCCAGCAGCCAAACCGTGGGACAGGGGGACACTGAAGCTTTCTTT. Protein sequence: CASSQTVGQGDTEAFF.

The rearrangement uses TRBV2 and TRBJ2-3, with 9 bases that match TRBD2. CDR1 and CDR2 from the germline V gene are SNHLY and FYNNEI. The ends lost 9 bases at V and 0 bases at J; junction bases unmatched: 7. The CDR3 runs to 15 residues. The CDR3 DNA follows: TGTGCCAGTCTGCTGGCGGGAGGGAGCACAGATACGCAGTATTTT. It is translated as CASLLAGGSTDTQYF.

The genes are TRBV5-1 and TRBJ2-7, with 10 nucleotides matching TRBD2. After removal of 0 bases from V and 5 bases from J, the junction contained 8 bases not matched to a gene. CDR1 and CDR2 from the germline V gene are SGHRS and YFSETQ. This CDR3 has 16 amino acids. The chain's CDR3 is CASSLAKAGGPNEQYF. In nucleotides, the CDR3 is TGCGCCAGCAGCTTGGCAAAAGCGGGAGGGCCCAACGAGCAGTACTTC.

This clonotype occurred a few times. The chain employs TRBV5-1 and TRBJ2-3, with 8 bases fitting TRBD2. V lost 4 bases and J lost 3; bases outside the gene matches: 7. The CDR3 length is 15 residues. Germline lookup yields CDR1 SGHRS and CDR2 YFSETQ. The CDR3 sequence is CASSVAGPRTDTQYF. The DNA of the CDR3 is TGCGCCAGCAGCGTAGCGGGACCCAGGACAGATACGCAGTATTTT.

The CDR3 is CSVEMINTGELFF. CDR3 sequence (DNA): TGCAGCGTTGAAATGATAAACACCGGGGAGCTGTTTTTT. V gene TRBV29-1 combines with J gene TRBJ2-2; D gene ambiguous. V was shortened by 2 bases and J by 2 bases, with 6 bases between the two germline ends. CDR3 size: 13 residues. The germline CDR1 and CDR2 sequences are SQVTM and ANQGSEA.

The V gene is TRBV6-5, the J gene TRBJ1-1; D gene uncertain. V was pared by 1 base and J by 8 bases, with 8 bases between. CDR1 MNHEY and CDR2 SVGAGI come from the germline V gene. CDR3 length: 12 residues. DNA of the CDR3: TGTGCCAGCAGTTACTTTCGGGGAGAAGCTTTCTTT. Amino acid sequence: CASSYFRGEAFF.

The chain joins TRBV5-1 to TRBJ2-7, with D perhaps matching TRBD2 (5 bases). This CDR3 is built from 15 residues. The V end was cut by 0 bases, the J end by 2 bases, with 12 bases between. Germline V CDR1 and CDR2: SGHRS, YFSETQ. The CDR3 sequence: CASSLVGDGAYEQYF. For the CDR3, the DNA is TGCGCCAGCAGCTTGGTCGGGGATGGGGCCTACGAGCAGTACTTC.

This chain connects TRBV18 to TRBJ2-3; D ambiguous. The V end lost 0 bases, the J end lost 1 base, and 8 bases lay between the germline ends. Germline V gene sequence: CDR1 KGHSH, CDR2 LQKENI. The CDR3 covers 15 residues. The CDR3, as DNA: TGTGCCAGCTCACCACCCTGGGATGGCACAGATACGCAGTATTTT. Its protein is CASSPPWDGTDTQYF.

This clonotype has just a few counts. This chain links TRBV30 with TRBJ2-7, with 10 nucleotides matching TRBD2. Per germline, CDR1 GTSNPN and CDR2 SVGIG (reference sequence). This CDR3 has 16 residues. The junction had 12 bases not matched to a gene; V was cut back by 0 bases and J by 7 bases. The CDR3 sequence is CAWSVFFPAGGTEQYF. The CDR3, as DNA: TGTGCCTGGAGTGTATTTTTCCCAGCGGGGGGGACAGAGCAGTACTTC.